The T cell receptor (beta chain) described here comes from a study of blood T cell repertoires in COVID-19. Using immunoSEQ multiplex PCR, the repertoire was profiled, and TCRdb retains in-frame clones only, with some absent. The profile shows roughly 150,000 clones, 70% to 90% of them singletons. This CDR3 has 15 amino acids. CDR1 and CDR2 (germline): LNHDA, SQIVND (reference sequence). V was clipped by 9 bases and J by 5 bases; unmatched bases: 13. The clonotype originates from a woman older than 75 with COVID-19, enrolled during active disease. The chain recombines TRBV19 with TRBJ2-1; TRBD2 agrees at 7 bases. The source material was peripheral blood. DNA for the CDR3: TGTGCCAGCAGTGCCCGCGGGAGAGGTCACAATGAGCAGTTCTTC. This sequence encodes CASSARGRGHNEQFF.